This T cell receptor (beta chain) was captured in a study of blood T cell repertoires in COVID-19. The CDR3 consists of 16 residues. V shed 2 bases and J shed 3 bases, with 13 bases lying between them. Germline CDR1 is SGHAT and CDR2 is FQNNGV. TCRdb's copy holds only in-frame clones and misses some; the assay was immunoSEQ multiplex PCR. The sample consists of 13,000 or so clones, approximately 87% of them appearing once. The sequence came from a man aged 35 to 55 with active or convalescent COVID-19. The chain joins TRBV11-2 to TRBJ1-4; the D is unclear. The sequencing sample was made of peripheral blood. The CDR3 coding sequence is TGTGCCAGCAGCTTACCTCCACTGAGGGCTAATGAAAAACTGTTTTTT. It codes for CASSLPPLRANEKLFF.